This entry lists 15 T cell receptor beta chains sequenced from one sample in a study of CD8+ T cells in alopecia areata. In each case, RNA was isolated and then reverse transcribed into cDNA as the sequencing template. Here immunoSEQ multiplex PCR was the method, and the copy in TCRdb shows in-frame clones only, minus some. Seen here are some 150,000 clones, roughly 58% observed once, and the top ten hold 35% to 40%. Sequenced material: CD8+ T cells sorted from blood. The receptors come from a human donor in good health.

The sample holds a few counts of this clone. The rearrangement joins TRBV29-1 to TRBJ2-1; D remains unclear. The CDR3 has 14 residues. Trimming removed 2 bases at V and 4 bases at J, with 12 bases between. Germline CDR1 and CDR2: SQVTM and ANQGSEA. The DNA for the CDR3 is TGCAGCGTTGAATGGCCGGGCCAATACAATGAGCAGTTCTTC. Amino acid sequence: CSVEWPGQYNEQFF.

The V gene is TRBV7-6, the J gene TRBJ1-5; D might be TRBD1 (5 bases). The CDR3 loop spans 13 amino acids. V was cut by 5 bases and J by 5 bases, with 10 bases left in between. Germline V gene data show CDR1 as SGHVS and CDR2 as FNYEAQ. CDR3 region: CASSLGHDQPQHF. Here the CDR3 DNA reads TGTGCCAGCAGCCTAGGACACGATCAGCCCCAGCATTTT.

The CDR3 here is CAWSDPLEIGLVQRDTGELFF. DNA for the CDR3: TGTGCCTGGAGTGACCCCCTTGAAATAGGGTTGGTTCAGCGGGACACCGGGGAGCTGTTTTTT. The chain links TRBV30 to TRBJ2-2; D perhaps matches TRBD2 (6 bases). This CDR3 region has 21 residues. Germline lookup yields CDR1 GTSNPN and CDR2 SVGIG (reference sequence). Trimming cost V 1 base and J 3 bases, with 30 bases left between them. Full variable domain (outside the CDR3, taken from reference TRBV30 and TRBJ2-2): SQTIHQWPATLVQPVGSPLSLECTVEGTSNPNLYWYRQAAGRGLQLLFYSVGIGQISSEVPQNLSASRPQDRQFILSSKKLLLSDSGFYLCAWSDPLEIGLVQRDTGELFFGEGSRLTVL.

The J gene is TRBJ1-5, the V gene TRBV7-3; D unresolved. Germline CDR1 SGHTA, CDR2 FQGTGA. The CDR3 runs 17 residues. V lost 3 bases, J lost 3 bases, and 18 bases lay in between. CDR3 loop: CASSLSFSWAHNQPQHF. The CDR3 DNA reads as TGTGCCAGCAGCTTGTCCTTTTCTTGGGCCCACAATCAGCCCCAGCATTTT.

The chain carries TRBV27 and TRBJ2-1; D perhaps matches TRBD1 (5 bases). Germline V gives CDR1 MNHEY, CDR2 SMNVEV (reference sequence). The CDR3 runs to 15 residues. Trimming stripped 2 bases from V and 2 bases from J, with 10 bases between. The CDR3 loop reads CASSLGRAPYNEQFF. In DNA, the CDR3 is TGTGCCAGCAGTTTAGGCAGGGCCCCCTACAATGAGCAGTTCTTC.

In its sample, this clone was seen a few times. The sample carries other DNA sequences with the same CDR3. The chain joins TRBV7-9 to TRBJ2-7, with no clear D. CDR1 is SEHNR, CDR2 FQNEAQ, per germline (reference sequence). This CDR3 is built from 11 residues. Trimming pared 5 bases from V and 4 bases from J, leaving 6 bases between. The DNA of the CDR3 is TGTGCCAGCAGCGACGGTTACGAGCAGTACTTC. This gives the protein CASSDGYEQYF.

This clone has more than one count but fewer than ten. The rearrangement uses TRBV7-9 and TRBJ1-2; possibly TRBD1 for D (5 bases). The V end was cut by 1 base, the J end by 6 bases, with 15 bases between. The CDR3 loop spans 15 amino acids. Per germline, CDR1 SEHNR and CDR2 FQNEAQ (reference sequence). CDR3 region: CASSLVLTDPNGYTF. The DNA of the CDR3 is TGTGCCAGCAGCTTAGTCTTGACAGACCCAAATGGCTACACCTTC.

The chain has TRBV6-6 and TRBJ2-7; TRBD2 agrees at 10 bases. Germline trimming cut 6 bases from V and 2 bases from J; bases unmatched to any gene: 7. Looked up from germline, CDR1 is MNHNY and CDR2 is SVGAGI (reference sequence). CDR3 length: 15 amino acids. The DNA for the CDR3 is TGTGCCAGCAGGTATCTAGCGGGAGCGGCCTACGAGCAGTACTTC. This codes for CASRYLAGAAYEQYF.

In this sample, this clone turned up a few times. The chain carries TRBV27 and TRBJ2-1; D remains unclear. CDR1 and CDR2 (germline): MNHEY, SMNVEV (reference sequence). The V end lost 3 bases, the J end lost 3 bases, and 9 bases lay between the germline ends. This CDR3 comprises 14 residues. CDR3 amino acids: CASSFGRDYNEQFF. CDR3 DNA: TGTGCCAGCAGTTTCGGAAGGGACTACAATGAGCAGTTCTTC.

This clone was counted at least ten times. This chain links TRBV6-1 with TRBJ1-4; possible D gene TRBD1, 5 bases. Germline CDR1 MNHNS, CDR2 SASEGT. The CDR3 has 15 residues. V was clipped by 5 bases and J by 6 bases, with 16 bases between them. The CDR3 DNA is TGTGCCAGCAGTCCCACCGGGACGAGGGATGAAAAACTGTTTTTT. It codes for CASSPTGTRDEKLFF.

The genes are TRBV5-4 and TRBJ2-3, with unresolved D. Trimming stripped 2 bases from V and 2 bases from J, with 12 bases between. The CDR3 has 15 residues. The germline gives CDR1 SGHNT, CDR2 YYREEE (reference sequence). CDR3 nucleotide sequence: TGTGCCAGCAGCTTTTTCCCTAAGATCACAGATACGCAGTATTTT. Protein sequence: CASSFFPKITDTQYF.

In DNA, the CDR3 is TGCAGCGTTGATTTGCTGGAGGGCCCCACAGATACGCAGTATTTT. Amino acids: CSVDLLEGPTDTQYF. The chain couples TRBV29-1 to TRBJ2-3; weak D call: TRBD2 (6 bases). This CDR3 has 15 amino acids. The V end was cut by 3 bases, the J end by 2 bases, with 15 bases between. The germline gives CDR1 SQVTM, CDR2 ANQGSEA.

Concerning this clone: Within the sample, other DNA sequences also encode this same CDR3. The chain couples TRBV7-9 to TRBJ1-5; D is uncertain. Trimming shortened V by 1 base and J by 2 bases, and 3 bases separated the two germline ends. The germline V gene has CDR1 SEHNR and CDR2 FQNEAQ (reference sequence). CDR3 length: 13 amino acids. This chain's CDR3 is CASSLDGNQPQHF. The CDR3 DNA reads TGTGCCAGCAGCTTAGACGGCAATCAGCCCCAGCATTTT.

The V and J genes are TRBV15 and TRBJ2-1; D may correspond to TRBD1 or TRBD2 (6 bases each). The germline CDR1 and CDR2 sequences are LNHNV and YYDKDF (reference sequence). Between the trimmed V and J ends, which lost 5 bases and 8 bases, there was a span of 16 bases. This CDR3 has 14 residues. The CDR3 DNA reads as TGTGCCACCAGCCAGTACGGGGGCATCGATGAGCAGTTCTTC. Amino acid sequence: CATSQYGGIDEQFF.

J is TRBJ2-5 and V is TRBV18; TRBD2 is a possible D gene (5 bases). There are 16 residues in the CDR3. Trimming removed 0 bases at V and 3 bases at J, with 14 bases between. Per the germline V gene, CDR1 is KGHSH and CDR2 is LQKENI. The DNA of the CDR3 is TGTGCCAGCTCACCACCGTGGCGGGCTGGAGAAGAGACCCAGTACTTC. As protein: CASSPPWRAGEETQYF.